This is a list of T cell receptor beta chains from one sample in a study of cytomegalovirus exposure and HLA in healthy donors. Method: immunoSEQ multiplex PCR; TCRdb's copy keeps in-frame clones and lacks some. Of about 60,000 clones listed, 87% are singletons. Specimen: PBMCs. Receptors originate from a man aged 18 to 35 in good health and CMV-seronegative. The CDR3 runs from the conserved cysteine through the conserved F or W. Fields, in order: D gene, clone size, J gene, V gene, CDR3 protein, CDR3 DNA. A D gene is named only where the DNA matches it firmly. Some rows mark clone size as missing; the rest say once, few, many or name a class of expanded clone.

D gene: NA; clone size: NA; J gene: TRBJ1-1; V gene: TRBV28; CDR3 protein: CASSLRAWESESEAFF; CDR3 DNA: TGTGCCAGCAGTTTACGGGCTTGGGAGTCTGAGTCTGAAGCTTTCTTT
D gene: TRBD1; clone size: NA; J gene: TRBJ2-7; V gene: TRBV6-1; CDR3 protein: CASSERMDRALYEQYF; CDR3 DNA: TGTGCCAGCAGTGAGAGGATGGACAGGGCTCTCTACGAGCAGTACTTC
D gene: TRBD1; clone size: NA; J gene: TRBJ1-1; V gene: TRBV19; CDR3 protein: CASSDRGPNTEAFF; CDR3 DNA: TGTGCCAGTAGTGACAGGGGGCCGAACACTGAAGCTTTCTTT
D gene: NA; clone size: NA; J gene: TRBJ1-1; V gene: TRBV4-1; CDR3 protein: CASSPPKGEGAEAFF; CDR3 DNA: TGCGCCAGCAGTCCTCCCAAGGGAGAAGGAGCTGAAGCTTTCTTT
D gene: NA; clone size: NA; J gene: TRBJ1-2; V gene: TRBV5-4; CDR3 protein: CASSPWGSDGYTF; CDR3 DNA: TGTGCCAGCAGCCCTTGGGGCTCGGATGGCTACACCTTC
D gene: NA; clone size: NA; J gene: TRBJ2-7; V gene: TRBV6-1; CDR3 protein: CASRGYSYEQYF; CDR3 DNA: TGTGCCTCCCGCGGTTACTCCTACGAGCAGTACTTC
D gene: TRBD1; clone size: NA; J gene: TRBJ2-1; V gene: TRBV11-2; CDR3 protein: CASSLSRTGYEQFF; CDR3 DNA: TGTGCCAGCAGCTTATCCCGGACAGGATATGAGCAGTTCTTC
D gene: TRBD1; clone size: NA; J gene: TRBJ1-1; V gene: TRBV28; CDR3 protein: CAIKGQGLNTEAFF; CDR3 DNA: TGTGCCATCAAAGGACAGGGCCTGAACACTGAAGCTTTCTTT
D gene: TRBD1; clone size: NA; J gene: TRBJ1-5; V gene: TRBV28; CDR3 protein: CASRTPTGGGQPQHF; CDR3 DNA: TGTGCCAGCAGAACCCCGACAGGGGGCGGTCAGCCCCAGCATTTT
D gene: NA; clone size: NA; J gene: TRBJ2-1; V gene: TRBV2; CDR3 protein: CASSEGFSSYNEQFF; CDR3 DNA: TGTGCCAGCAGTGAAGGATTTAGCTCCTACAATGAGCAGTTCTTC
D gene: NA; clone size: NA; J gene: TRBJ1-1; V gene: TRBV19; CDR3 protein: CASSQRRSTEAFF; CDR3 DNA: TGTGCCAGTAGCCAGCGGAGATCCACTGAAGCTTTCTTT
D gene: NA; clone size: NA; J gene: TRBJ2-7; V gene: TRBV11-2; CDR3 protein: CASSLGVRGSSYEQYF; CDR3 DNA: TGTGCCAGCAGCCTAGGCGTCAGGGGTTCCTCCTACGAGCAGTACTTC
D gene: NA; clone size: NA; J gene: TRBJ1-1; V gene: TRBV6-6; CDR3 protein: CASSYLGGAGTEAFF; CDR3 DNA: TGTGCCAGCAGTTACTTGGGGGGGGCGGGCACTGAAGCTTTCTTT
D gene: TRBD1; clone size: NA; J gene: TRBJ1-3; V gene: TRBV11-2; CDR3 protein: CASSLGQAQLFSGNTIYF; CDR3 DNA: TGTGCCAGCAGCTTGGGACAGGCACAGCTATTCTCTGGAAACACCATATATTTT
D gene: TRBD1; clone size: NA; J gene: TRBJ1-6; V gene: TRBV10-2; CDR3 protein: CANLGQGSNSPLHF; CDR3 DNA: TGCGCCAACCTTGGACAGGGTAGTAATTCACCCCTCCACTTT
D gene: NA; clone size: NA; J gene: TRBJ2-1; V gene: TRBV30; CDR3 protein: CAWSPPLWAPVEYNEQFF; CDR3 DNA: TGTGCCTGGAGTCCACCTTTGTGGGCGCCGGTAGAATACAATGAGCAGTTCTTC
D gene: NA; clone size: NA; J gene: TRBJ1-4; V gene: TRBV28; CDR3 protein: CAITDNNEKLFF; CDR3 DNA: TGTGCCATAACAGACAATAATGAAAAACTGTTTTTT
D gene: TRBD1; clone size: NA; J gene: TRBJ1-2; V gene: TRBV7-2; CDR3 protein: CASSRDRVGGYTF; CDR3 DNA: TGTGCCAGCAGCCGGGACAGGGTAGGCGGCTACACCTTC
D gene: NA; clone size: NA; J gene: TRBJ1-1; V gene: TRBV28; CDR3 protein: CASSFRNLELGTEAFF; CDR3 DNA: TGTGCCAGCAGTTTCCGAAACCTGGAGTTGGGCACTGAAGCTTTCTTT
D gene: NA; clone size: NA; J gene: TRBJ2-7; V gene: TRBV5-6; CDR3 protein: CASSLPRDSTYEQYF; CDR3 DNA: TGTGCCAGCAGCTTGCCAAGGGACTCCACCTACGAGCAGTACTTC
D gene: NA; clone size: NA; J gene: TRBJ2-1; V gene: TRBV2; CDR3 protein: CASRPLTGVLTEQFF; CDR3 DNA: TGTGCCAGCAGGCCTTTGACGGGGGTCTTGACTGAGCAGTTCTTC
D gene: NA; clone size: once; J gene: TRBJ2-3; V gene: TRBV7-3; CDR3 protein: CASSSPFDTQYF; CDR3 DNA: TGTGCCAGCAGCTCCCCCTTCGATACGCAGTATTTT
D gene: TRBD1; clone size: NA; J gene: TRBJ2-3; V gene: TRBV29-1; CDR3 protein: CSVRTGADTQYF; CDR3 DNA: TGCAGCGTCCGGACAGGGGCAGATACGCAGTATTTT
D gene: NA; clone size: NA; J gene: TRBJ2-5; V gene: TRBV6-5; CDR3 protein: CASSGQYQETQYF; CDR3 DNA: TGTGCCAGCAGTGGACAGTACCAAGAGACCCAGTACTTC
D gene: TRBD1; clone size: NA; J gene: TRBJ1-2; V gene: TRBV19; CDR3 protein: CASRQGVNYGYTF; CDR3 DNA: TGTGCCAGTAGACAGGGGGTAAACTATGGCTACACCTTC
D gene: NA; clone size: NA; J gene: TRBJ1-1; V gene: TRBV2; CDR3 protein: CASSGGGREWDTEAFF; CDR3 DNA: TGTGCCAGCAGTGGGGGAGGGAGGGAATGGGACACTGAAGCTTTCTTT
D gene: NA; clone size: NA; J gene: TRBJ1-5; V gene: TRBV7-2; CDR3 protein: CASSSQTSQPQHF; CDR3 DNA: TGTGCCAGCAGCTCACAGACCAGCCAGCCCCAGCATTTT
D gene: NA; clone size: NA; J gene: TRBJ2-3; V gene: TRBV7-3; CDR3 protein: CDDVGTDTQYF; CDR3 DNA: TGTGACGATGTAGGCACAGATACGCAGTATTTT
D gene: TRBD2; clone size: NA; J gene: TRBJ2-7; V gene: TRBV4-1; CDR3 protein: CASSQEREGWLEQYF; CDR3 DNA: TGCGCCAGCAGCCAAGAAAGGGAGGGCTGGCTCGAGCAGTACTTC
D gene: NA; clone size: NA; J gene: TRBJ1-1; V gene: TRBV6-1; CDR3 protein: CASSESNYMNTEAFF; CDR3 DNA: TGTGCCAGCAGTGAAAGTAACTACATGAACACTGAAGCTTTCTTT
D gene: NA; clone size: NA; J gene: TRBJ2-2; V gene: TRBV6-1; CDR3 protein: CASTWVGLNTGELFF; CDR3 DNA: TGTGCCAGCACTTGGGTGGGCTTGAACACCGGGGAGCTGTTTTTT
D gene: TRBD1; clone size: NA; J gene: TRBJ2-7; V gene: TRBV2; CDR3 protein: CASRPTGAYEQYF; CDR3 DNA: TGTGCCAGCAGACCTACAGGGGCCTACGAGCAGTACTTC
D gene: TRBD1; clone size: NA; J gene: TRBJ2-1; V gene: TRBV27; CDR3 protein: CASSHGTGGYNEQFF; CDR3 DNA: TGTGCCAGCAGTCACGGGACAGGGGGCTACAATGAGCAGTTCTTC
D gene: NA; clone size: few; J gene: TRBJ1-5; V gene: TRBV9; CDR3 protein: CASSVEGGQPQHF; CDR3 DNA: TGTGCCAGCAGCGTAGAGGGAGGTCAGCCCCAGCATTTT
D gene: TRBD1; clone size: NA; J gene: TRBJ2-3; V gene: TRBV7-8; CDR3 protein: CASNPQGAEGDTQYF; CDR3 DNA: TGTGCCAGCAACCCACAGGGGGCGGAGGGAGATACGCAGTATTTT
D gene: NA; clone size: few; J gene: TRBJ1-5; V gene: TRBV6-1; CDR3 protein: CASSWTAWNQPQHF; CDR3 DNA: TGTGCCAGCAGTTGGACAGCTTGGAATCAGCCCCAGCATTTT
D gene: NA; clone size: NA; J gene: TRBJ1-2; V gene: TRBV7-9; CDR3 protein: CASSLTGGHYGYTF; CDR3 DNA: TGTGCCAGCAGCTTAACGGGGGGGCATTACGGCTACACCTTC
D gene: NA; clone size: NA; J gene: TRBJ2-7; V gene: TRBV7-8; CDR3 protein: CASSLEVGVNEQYF; CDR3 DNA: TGTGCCAGCAGCTTAGAGGTCGGGGTCAACGAGCAGTACTTC
D gene: NA; clone size: NA; J gene: TRBJ1-6; V gene: TRBV29-1; CDR3 protein: CSARQGSSYNSPLHF; CDR3 DNA: TGCAGCGCCCGGCAGGGGAGCTCCTATAATTCACCCCTCCACTTT
D gene: NA; clone size: few; J gene: TRBJ2-7; V gene: TRBV5-1; CDR3 protein: CASSQGLGEQYF; CDR3 DNA: TGCGCCAGCAGCCAAGGACTGGGCGAGCAGTACTTC
D gene: NA; clone size: NA; J gene: TRBJ1-6; V gene: TRBV25-1; CDR3 protein: CASSESDGRVDSPLHF; CDR3 DNA: TGTGCCAGCAGTGAATCAGATGGCAGGGTGGATTCACCCCTCCACTTT
D gene: NA; clone size: NA; J gene: TRBJ1-1; V gene: TRBV19; CDR3 protein: CASSMGRVNTEAFF; CDR3 DNA: TGTGCCAGTAGTATGGGCAGGGTGAACACTGAAGCTTTCTTT
D gene: TRBD2; clone size: NA; J gene: TRBJ2-7; V gene: TRBV30; CDR3 protein: CAWGGGYEQYF; CDR3 DNA: TGTGCCTGGGGCGGGGGGTACGAGCAGTACTTC
D gene: NA; clone size: NA; J gene: TRBJ2-2; V gene: TRBV28; CDR3 protein: CASSLPRSNTGELFF; CDR3 DNA: TGTGCCAGCAGTTTGCCCAGGTCGAACACCGGGGAGCTGTTTTTT
D gene: NA; clone size: NA; J gene: TRBJ2-1; V gene: TRBV5-1; CDR3 protein: CASSLVEGASNEQFF; CDR3 DNA: TGCGCCAGCAGCTTGGTGGAGGGGGCGAGTAATGAGCAGTTCTTC
D gene: TRBD1; clone size: once; J gene: TRBJ2-1; V gene: TRBV5-4; CDR3 protein: CASSLRTGLYNEQFF; CDR3 DNA: TGTGCCAGCAGCTTGCGGACAGGGTTGTACAATGAGCAGTTCTTC
D gene: TRBD2; clone size: NA; J gene: TRBJ2-5; V gene: TRBV5-1; CDR3 protein: CASSQTIAGAFQETQYF; CDR3 DNA: TGCGCCAGCAGCCAGACGATAGCGGGGGCCTTCCAAGAGACCCAGTACTTC
D gene: NA; clone size: NA; J gene: TRBJ1-2; V gene: TRBV9; CDR3 protein: CASSVARTPNYGYTF; CDR3 DNA: TGTGCCAGCAGCGTAGCTAGAACGCCTAACTATGGCTACACCTTC
D gene: TRBD1; clone size: NA; J gene: TRBJ1-5; V gene: TRBV7-9; CDR3 protein: CASSPQGTDNQPQHF; CDR3 DNA: TGTGCCAGCAGCCCCCAAGGGACAGACAATCAGCCCCAGCATTTT
D gene: TRBD1; clone size: NA; J gene: TRBJ2-1; V gene: TRBV7-9; CDR3 protein: CASRPPGTASSNEQFF; CDR3 DNA: TGTGCCAGCAGGCCTCCCGGGACAGCCAGTAGCAATGAGCAGTTCTTC
D gene: NA; clone size: NA; J gene: TRBJ2-2; V gene: TRBV6-5; CDR3 protein: CASRIRVSEGELFF; CDR3 DNA: TGTGCCAGCAGAATCAGGGTTTCTGAAGGGGAGCTGTTTTTT
D gene: NA; clone size: NA; J gene: TRBJ1-2; V gene: TRBV21-1; CDR3 protein: CASSIRTGAHGGYTF; CDR3 DNA: TGTGCCAGCAGCATCCGGACAGGGGCGCATGGGGGCTACACCTTC